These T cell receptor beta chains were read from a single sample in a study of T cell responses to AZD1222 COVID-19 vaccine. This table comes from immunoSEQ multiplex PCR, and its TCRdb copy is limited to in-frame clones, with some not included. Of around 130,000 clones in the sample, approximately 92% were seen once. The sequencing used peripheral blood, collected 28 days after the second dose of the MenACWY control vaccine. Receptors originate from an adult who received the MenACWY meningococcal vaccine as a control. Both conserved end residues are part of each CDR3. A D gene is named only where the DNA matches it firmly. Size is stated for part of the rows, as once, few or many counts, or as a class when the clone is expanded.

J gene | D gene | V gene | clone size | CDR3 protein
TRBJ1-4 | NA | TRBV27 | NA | CASSGVATTNEKLFF
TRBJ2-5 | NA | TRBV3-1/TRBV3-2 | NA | CASRRQETQYF
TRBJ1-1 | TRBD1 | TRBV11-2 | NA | CASSLVRGQRGYTEAFF
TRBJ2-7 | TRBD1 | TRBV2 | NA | CASSGLRGQGSYEQYF
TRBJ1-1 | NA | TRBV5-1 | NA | CASSRQGQIDEAFF
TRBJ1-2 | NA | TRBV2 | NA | CASKPQEINYGYTF
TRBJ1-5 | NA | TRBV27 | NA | CASSLSRLAGQPQHF
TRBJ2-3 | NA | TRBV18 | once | CASSPNTDTQYF
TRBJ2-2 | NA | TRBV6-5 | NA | CASSYRENTGELFF
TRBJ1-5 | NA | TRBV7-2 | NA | CASSLDNRNQPQHF
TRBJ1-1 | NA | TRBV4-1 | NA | CASSPPDSAGTEAFF
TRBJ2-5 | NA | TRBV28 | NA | CAGAQRGAVETQYF
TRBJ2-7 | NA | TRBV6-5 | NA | CASSSRGYEQYF
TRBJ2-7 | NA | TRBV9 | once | CASSVGLLGYEQYF
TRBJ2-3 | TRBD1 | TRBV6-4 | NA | CASSDGPPGQGSDTQYF
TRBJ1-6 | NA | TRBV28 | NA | CASSPGGTHSPLHF
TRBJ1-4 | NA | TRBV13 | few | CASSSRVTNEKLFF
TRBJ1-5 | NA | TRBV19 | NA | CASSTVGTASNQPQHF
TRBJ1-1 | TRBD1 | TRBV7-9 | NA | CASSPKPGQVLLNTEAFF
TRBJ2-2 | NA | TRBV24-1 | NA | CATSDWGEAGELFF
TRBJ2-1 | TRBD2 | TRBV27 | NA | CASSSETGTRAYNEQFF
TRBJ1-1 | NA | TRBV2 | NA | CASSEFGHRNTEAFF
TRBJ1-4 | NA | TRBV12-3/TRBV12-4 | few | CASSLDLGRELFF
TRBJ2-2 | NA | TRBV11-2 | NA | CASSPLPGELFF
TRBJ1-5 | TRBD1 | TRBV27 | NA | CASSSGTGNQPQHF
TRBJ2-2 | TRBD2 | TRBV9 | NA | CASSVGLAGGNAGELFF
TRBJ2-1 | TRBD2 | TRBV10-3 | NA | CAISWTSGSYNEQFF
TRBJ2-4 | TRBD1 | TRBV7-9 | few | CASSFEWTGEDIQYF
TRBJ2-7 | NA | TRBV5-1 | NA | CASSFGSGIYEQYF
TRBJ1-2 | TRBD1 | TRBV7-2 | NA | CASSERTGYSNYGYTF
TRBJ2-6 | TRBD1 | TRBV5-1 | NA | CASSLDRGASGANVLTF
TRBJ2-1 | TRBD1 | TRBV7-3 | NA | CASSSPVGTGVTPNEQFF
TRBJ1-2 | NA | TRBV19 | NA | CASSRQEAHYGYTF
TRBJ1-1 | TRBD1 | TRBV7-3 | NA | CASSSDRGLEAFF
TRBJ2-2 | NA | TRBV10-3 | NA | CAIHDPTLPGIGELFF
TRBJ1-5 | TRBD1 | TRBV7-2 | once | CASSRDRGAQPQHF
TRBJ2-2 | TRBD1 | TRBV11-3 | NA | CASKKGADGELFF
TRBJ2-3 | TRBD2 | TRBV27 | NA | CASTLYGGEATDTQYF
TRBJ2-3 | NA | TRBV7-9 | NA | CASVRSGGTDTQYF
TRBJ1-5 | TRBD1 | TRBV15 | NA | CATSRPRDRVGQPQHF
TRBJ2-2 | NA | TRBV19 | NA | CASMARRGRGRELFF
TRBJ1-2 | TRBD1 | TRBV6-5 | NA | CASSPDRSPYGYTF
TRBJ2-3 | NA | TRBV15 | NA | CATSRGIGATDTQYF
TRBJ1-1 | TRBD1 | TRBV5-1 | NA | CASSILPGQRHGAFF
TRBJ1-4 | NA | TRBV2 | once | CAYWGNEKLFF
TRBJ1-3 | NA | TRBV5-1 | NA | CASSLGVGSGNTIYF